The clone carrying this T cell receptor (beta chain) was detected many times. The data are from a study of T cells in Graves' hyperthyroidism and ophthalmopathy. Ophthalmopathy cases scored 3 or more on the Clinical Activity Score and 4 or more on NOSPECS grade, with duration below 3 months. Investigators excluded patients with uncontrolled infection, other autoimmune disease, pregnancy or lactation. Researchers amplified the TCR beta CDR3 regions from RNA transcripts. HTBI primers were employed in a first-round RT-PCR of the TCR CDR3. TCRdb independently ran MiXCR on the multiplex PCR reads; one entry per CDR3 protein. This sample has hundreds of thousands of distinct CDR3 sequences; roughly 19% occur once, and the top ten carry less than 45%. The CDR3 is made up of 15 amino acids. Germline CDR1 is SGHRS and CDR2 is YFSETQ. Losses at the gene ends were 0 bases for V and 1 base for J; bases not matched to a gene: 2.

The genes are TRBV5-1 and TRBJ2-3; TRBD1 aligns across 7 bases. Sequenced: blood. The clonotype was recovered from a man aged 45-60 years with Graves' ophthalmopathy. The CDR3 DNA reads TGCGCCAGCAGCTTGGATGGGACAGGCACAGATACGCAGTATTTT. Translation gives CASSLDGTGTDTQYF.